The 9 T cell receptor beta chains below come from one sample, sequenced in a study of fetal regulatory T cell absence and autoimmunity listed by TCRdb under 2017. The library was built by means of the immunoSEQ multiplex PCR assay. What TCRdb holds here is the immuneACCESS table cut down to in-frame rearrangements. Part of the clones is not present; checked against another copy, under half of the missing clones reflect an unresolved V gene, and the others are unexplained. In this sample the table shows around 45,000 clones, around 83% of which occur a single time. Of the sample, 0.4% to 0.45% falls within the top ten clones. Sequencing input: cord blood. These receptors all come from a newborn boy with IPEX syndrome.

The chain has TRBV11-3 and TRBJ2-5; D possibly corresponds to TRBD2 (6 bases). V lost 2 bases and J lost 3, with 19 bases in between. This CDR3 is 17 amino acids long. CDR1 and CDR2 from the germline V gene are SGHNT and YENEEA. The CDR3 DNA sequence: TGTGCCAGCAGCTTATGGGGAACCGGGGTAGCGGAAGAGACCCAGTACTTC. Its protein product is CASSLWGTGVAEETQYF.

The chain is built from TRBV20-1 and TRBJ2-3, with D unresolved. V gave up 4 bases and J gave up 3 bases, with 5 bases separating them. Germline assignment: CDR1 DFQATT and CDR2 SNEGSKA (reference sequence). The CDR3 sequence is 11 residues long. CDR3 loop: CSAIRTDTQYF. Here the CDR3 DNA reads TGCAGTGCTATCCGGACAGATACGCAGTATTTT.

This sequence joins TRBV5-4 and TRBJ1-1, with D perhaps TRBD1 (5 bases). The CDR3 sequence is 15 residues long. Germline loops: CDR1 SGHNT, CDR2 YYREEE (reference sequence). V was trimmed by 2 bases and J by 1 base, leaving 12 bases between them. In nucleotides, the CDR3 is TGTGCCAGCAGCTTCTCATCGGGGGGGAACACTGAAGCTTTCTTT. Its translation: CASSFSSGGNTEAFF.

The rearrangement links TRBV2 to TRBJ2-7; perhaps TRBD1 as D (6 bases). The CDR3 has 15 residues. Trimming cost V 3 bases and J 2 bases, with 14 bases left between them. Germline V lookup: CDR1 SNHLY, CDR2 FYNNEI. CDR3 DNA: TGTGCCAGCAGTGAGGTCAGGGGCCATCCCTACGAGCAGTACTTC. It codes for CASSEVRGHPYEQYF.

The chain carries TRBV2 and TRBJ2-4, with 11 bases aligning to TRBD2. This CDR3 region has 16 residues. V dropped 5 bases and J dropped 2; count of bases not matched to a gene: 5. Per the germline V gene, CDR1 is SNHLY and CDR2 is FYNNEI. The CDR3 reads CASSKGLAEPKNIQYF. Here the CDR3 DNA reads TGTGCCAGCAGTAAGGGACTAGCGGAACCCAAAAACATTCAGTACTTC.

V gene TRBV2 combines with J gene TRBJ2-5, with TRBD2 matching over 10 bases. CDR1 is SNHLY, CDR2 FYNNEI, per germline. The V gene end was trimmed by 3 bases and the J gene end by 5 bases; junction bases not matched to a gene: 12. CDR3 length equals 17 residues. CDR3 amino acids: CASSDGLAGVRLETQYF. CDR3 nucleotide sequence: TGTGCCAGCAGTGATGGCCTAGCGGGGGTAAGGTTGGAGACCCAGTACTTC.

The CDR3 nucleotides read TGTGCCAGCAGCCATACAGGGTTTCAGACCCAGTACTTC. Encoded protein: CASSHTGFQTQYF. The V call is TRBV14, the J call TRBJ2-5; a possible D gene is TRBD1 (6 bases). This CDR3 region has 13 residues. The V end lost 3 bases, the J end lost 6 bases, and 11 bases lay between the germline ends. Germline V gene lookup returns CDR1 SGHDN and CDR2 FVKESK. Filled out from reference TRBV14 and TRBJ2-5, the complete variable domain reads EAGVTQFPSHSVIEKGQTVTLRCDPISGHDNLYWYRRVMGKEIKFLLHFVKESKQDESGMPNNRFLAERTGGTYSTLKVQPAELEDSGVYFCASSHTGFQTQYFGPGTRLLVL.

The CDR3 loop reads CASSGRAGTGPQDTQYF. In DNA form, the CDR3 reads TGTGCCAGCAGCGGGCGGGCCGGGACAGGCCCCCAGGATACGCAGTATTTT. This chain joins TRBV9 and TRBJ2-3, with 8 bases lining up with TRBD1. CDR3 length equals 17 residues. From germline, CDR1 is SGDLS and CDR2 YYNGEE. V was pared by 3 bases and J by 6 bases, with 15 bases of the junction left unmatched.

This sequence joins TRBV5-1 and TRBJ1-2; D unclear. The V gene's germline CDR1 is SGHRS and CDR2 YFSETQ. Trimming pared 4 bases from V and 4 bases from J, leaving 14 bases between. The CDR3 is 14 residues long. The CDR3 is CASSPPDLRYGYTF. The DNA for the CDR3 is TGCGCCAGCAGCCCACCTGACCTCCGCTATGGCTACACCTTC.